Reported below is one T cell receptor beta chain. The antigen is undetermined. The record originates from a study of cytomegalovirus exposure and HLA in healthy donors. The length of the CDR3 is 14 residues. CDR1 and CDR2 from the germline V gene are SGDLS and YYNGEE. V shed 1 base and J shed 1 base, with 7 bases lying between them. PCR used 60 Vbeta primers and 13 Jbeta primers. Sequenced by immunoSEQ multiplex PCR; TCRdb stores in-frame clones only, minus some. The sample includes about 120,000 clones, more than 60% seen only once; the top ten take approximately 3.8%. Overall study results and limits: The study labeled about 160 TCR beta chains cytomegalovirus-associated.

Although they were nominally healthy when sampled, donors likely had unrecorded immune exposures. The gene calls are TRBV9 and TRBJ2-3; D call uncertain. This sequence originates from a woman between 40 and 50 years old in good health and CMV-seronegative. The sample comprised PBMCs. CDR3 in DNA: TGTGCCAGCAGCGTACTGGGCCGCACAGATACGCAGTATTTT. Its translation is CASSVLGRTDTQYF. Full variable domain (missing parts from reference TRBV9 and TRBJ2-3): DSGVTQTPKHLITATGQRVTLRCSPRSGDLSVYWYQQSLDQGLQFLIQYYNGEERAKGNILERFSAQQFPDLHSELNLSSLELGDSALYFCASSVLGRTDTQYFGPGTRLTVL.